The 32 T cell receptor beta chains below were found in one sample sequenced in a study of T cell changes during pregnancy in multiple sclerosis. Profiling relied on immunoSEQ multiplex PCR, and the TCRdb table lists in-frame clones only, not all of them. Of some 85,000 clones in the sample, roughly 93% were seen once. The specimen was peripheral blood, collected in the third trimester of pregnancy. The receptor set was obtained from a female donor with multiple sclerosis, enrolled in a pregnancy study.

V gene TRBV4-1 combines with J gene TRBJ1-1, with TRBD1 as a possible D gene (6 bases). The CDR3 is made up of 17 amino acids. Trimming stripped 0 bases from V and 0 bases from J, with 14 bases between. CDR1 and CDR2 from the germline V gene are MGHRA and YSYEKL. The CDR3 region is CASSQDAGAGMNTEAFF. CDR3 DNA: TGCGCCAGCAGCCAAGATGCAGGGGCAGGAATGAACACTGAAGCTTTCTTT.

The gene calls are TRBV11-2 and TRBJ2-1; the match to TRBD2 covers 12 bases. V shed 2 bases and J 5 bases; nucleotides not matched to a gene: 4. The CDR3 spans 16 residues. The germline gives CDR1 SGHAT, CDR2 FQNNGV. CDR3 sequence (DNA): TGTGCCAGCAGCTTACTAGCGGGAGGGCCTAACAATGAGCAGTTCTTC. It translates to CASSLLAGGPNNEQFF.

The chain combines TRBV7-8 with TRBJ2-5; TRBD1 agrees at 7 bases. CDR1 is SGHVS and CDR2 is FQNEAQ in the germline V gene. Trimming took 5 bases from V and 5 from J; bases not matched to a gene: 11. CDR3 length equals 15 residues. Written as DNA, the CDR3 is TGTGCCAGCAGCAACGACAGGGCCCCCCGGGAGACCCAGTACTTC. The encoded protein is CASSNDRAPRETQYF. The full variable domain, rest sourced from reference TRBV7-8 and TRBJ2-5, is GAGVSQSPRYKVAKRGQDVALRCDPISGHVSLFWYQQALGQGPEFLTYFQNEAQLDKSGLPSDRFFAERPEGSVSTLKIQRTQQEDSAVYLCASSNDRAPRETQYFGPGTRLLVL.

The rearrangement joins TRBV19 to TRBJ1-3, with D possibly being TRBD1 (5 bases). The germline gives CDR1 LNHDA, CDR2 SQIVND (reference sequence). The V end was cut by 7 bases, the J end by 2 bases, with 18 bases between. The CDR3 contains 16 residues. CDR3 nucleotides: TGTGCCAGTAAGACAGATCAGACACGGACTGGAAACACCATATATTTT. The encoded protein is CASKTDQTRTGNTIYF. The full variable domain, in which reference TRBV19 and TRBJ1-3 provide the parts outside the CDR3, is DGGITQSPKYLFRKEGQNVTLSCEQNLNHDAMYWYRQDPGQGLRLIYYSQIVNDFQKGDIAEGYSVSREKKESFPLTVTSAQKNPTAFYLCASKTDQTRTGNTIYFGEGSWLTVV.

The chain combines TRBV27 with TRBJ2-7; TRBD1 matches 7 bases. This CDR3 comprises 13 residues. CDR1 is MNHEY and CDR2 is SMNVEV in the germline V gene (reference sequence). J was trimmed by 2 bases and V by 6 bases; bases with no gene match: 4. DNA for the CDR3: TGTGCCAGCAGCCCGAGGGGGCCCTACGAGCAGTACTTC. Protein product: CASSPRGPYEQYF.

This clone appeared a few times. The chain links TRBV18 to TRBJ2-4; possibly TRBD1 for D (5 bases). The CDR3 has 15 amino acids. Germline CDR1 and CDR2: KGHSH and LQKENI. Trimming left V 0 bases short and J 4 bases short, with 10 bases between. The CDR3 DNA follows: TGTGCCAGCTCACCACCGTCAGGGATAAAAAACATTCAGTACTTC. Its translation: CASSPPSGIKNIQYF.

The chain is built from TRBV29-1 and TRBJ1-2; the D gene is possibly TRBD1 (6 bases). CDR3 length: 14 residues. Trimming took 4 bases from V and 1 from J, leaving 13 bases between them. Germline values: CDR1 SQVTM, CDR2 ANQGSEA. The CDR3 loop reads CSVGRDTLNYGYTF. DNA of the CDR3: TGCAGCGTTGGAAGGGACACCCTTAACTATGGCTACACCTTC.

This clone has a single count. The DNA of the CDR3 is TGTGCCACCAGCGGGACTAGGGGGCCCTACAATGAGCAGTTCTTC. Translated: CATSGTRGPYNEQFF. The rearrangement links TRBV15 to TRBJ2-1; weak D call: TRBD2 (8 bases). The CDR3 totals 15 residues. Germline V lookup: CDR1 LNHNV, CDR2 YYDKDF (reference sequence). Trimming removed 5 bases at V and 2 bases at J, with 13 bases between.

This rearrangement joins TRBV6-5 to TRBJ2-3; TRBD2 matches at 10 bases. Germline CDR1 reads MNHEY; CDR2 reads SVGAGI. J lost 1 base, V lost 4 bases, and 2 bases had no gene match. This CDR3 has 15 residues. CDR3 region: CASSLAGGRTDTQYF. The CDR3, as DNA: TGTGCCAGCAGTTTAGCGGGAGGTCGCACAGATACGCAGTATTTT.

The gene calls are TRBV18 and TRBJ2-7; TRBD1 is a possible D gene (6 bases). Trimming shortened V by 3 bases and J by 5 bases, and 29 bases separated the two germline ends. The CDR3 contains 19 residues. Germline CDR1 and CDR2: KGHSH and LQKENI. DNA of the CDR3: TGTGCCAGCTCACCGTATAGAACAGGGTTACGGGGAGATTCGGACGAGCAGTACTTC. It encodes CASSPYRTGLRGDSDEQYF.

This clone has a single count. The V call is TRBV27, the J call TRBJ2-1; a possible D gene is TRBD1 (5 bases). Per germline, CDR1 MNHEY and CDR2 SMNVEV (reference sequence). The V gene lost 2 bases and the J gene lost 3 bases, with 17 bases spanning the gap. The length of the CDR3 is 17 residues. The CDR3 loop reads CASSLRPGSLVYNEQFF. The CDR3 DNA is TGTGCCAGCAGTTTAAGGCCAGGGTCTCTCGTCTACAATGAGCAGTTCTTC.

The V and J genes are TRBV19 and TRBJ1-2; D not certain. The CDR3 loop spans 13 amino acids. The germline V gene has CDR1 LNHDA and CDR2 SQIVND (reference sequence). V shed 6 bases and J shed 8 bases, with 16 bases lying between them. CDR3 sequence: CASSPERGVGYTF. The CDR3 DNA follows: TGTGCCAGTAGCCCCGAGCGGGGAGTCGGCTACACCTTC.

The genes are TRBV5-1 and TRBJ2-3; 7 nucleotides line up with TRBD2. V lost 3 bases, J lost 10 bases, and 17 bases stayed unmatched. The CDR3 consists of 16 residues. From germline, CDR1 is SGHRS and CDR2 YFSETQ. CDR3 sequence reads: CASSSRQRGSPESQYF. The CDR3 nucleotides read TGCGCCAGCAGCTCCAGGCAGCGGGGCTCACCCGAGTCGCAGTATTTT.

The V and J genes are TRBV11-2 and TRBJ2-7; TRBD2 matches at 9 bases. The CDR3 has 18 amino acids. V shed 3 bases and J 5 bases; nucleotides not matched to a gene: 17. Germline CDR1 is SGHAT and CDR2 is FQNNGV. This CDR3 reads CASSLEDRTYSGRDEQYF. The CDR3 nucleotides read TGTGCCAGCAGCTTGGAGGACAGGACTTATAGCGGGAGAGACGAGCAGTACTTC.

The chain links TRBV19 to TRBJ2-3; TRBD2 matches 9 bases. Germline CDR1 reads LNHDA; CDR2 reads SQIVND (reference sequence). The CDR3 is 13 residues long. V lost 8 bases, J lost 3 bases, and 3 bases stayed unmatched. CDR3 protein: CASAAGGTDTQYF. The CDR3 DNA reads as TGTGCCAGTGCAGCGGGAGGTACAGATACGCAGTATTTT.

The chain combines TRBV19 with TRBJ1-4; 7 bases agree with TRBD1. The germline V gene has CDR1 LNHDA and CDR2 SQIVND (reference sequence). The ends lost 1 base at V and 5 bases at J; junction bases unmatched: 4. The length of the CDR3 is 15 residues. The CDR3 sequence is CASSIATGTNEKLFF. In DNA form, the CDR3 reads TGTGCCAGTAGTATAGCGACAGGGACGAATGAAAAACTGTTTTTT.

This clone was seen only a few times. The chain has TRBV6-1 and TRBJ1-3; D remains ambiguous. V shed 1 base and J shed 0 bases, with 7 bases lying between them. The CDR3 has 15 residues. Per germline, CDR1 MNHNS and CDR2 SASEGT. The CDR3 here is CASSEDGSSGNTIYF. As DNA, the CDR3 is TGTGCCAGCAGTGAAGACGGTAGCTCTGGAAACACCATATATTTT.

V is TRBV7-8 and J is TRBJ1-4, with D uncertain. The CDR3 is made up of 15 amino acids. V shed 1 base and J shed 11 bases, with 17 bases lying between them. Germline CDR1 is SGHVS and CDR2 is FQNEAQ. Here the CDR3 reads CASSLVGSGPRKLFF. In DNA form, the CDR3 reads TGTGCCAGCAGCTTAGTTGGCAGCGGCCCCAGGAAACTGTTTTTT.

This clone was observed a handful of times. The chain employs TRBV28 and TRBJ1-1; D perhaps matches TRBD1 (5 bases). From germline, CDR1 is MDHEN and CDR2 SYDVKM. V lost 5 bases to trimming and J lost 0 bases, with 10 bases between them. CDR3 length: 14 amino acids. CDR3 region: CASSPGGMNTEAFF. In DNA, the CDR3 is TGTGCCAGCAGTCCCGGGGGGATGAACACTGAAGCTTTCTTT. The full variable domain, its missing parts supplied by reference TRBV28 and TRBJ1-1, is DVKVTQSSRYLVKRTGEKVFLECVQDMDHENMFWYRQDPGLGLRLIYFSYDVKMKEKGDIPEGYSVSREKKERFSLILESASTNQTSMYLCASSPGGMNTEAFFGQGTRLTVV.

The V and J genes are TRBV19 and TRBJ2-5; 10 bases line up with TRBD1. Looked up from germline, CDR1 is LNHDA and CDR2 is SQIVND (reference sequence). The CDR3 has 14 amino acids. The junction had 4 bases not matched to a gene; V was cut back by 7 bases and J by 2 bases. Here the CDR3 reads CASTDRGGQETQYF. CDR3 in DNA: TGTGCCAGTACGGACAGGGGGGGGCAAGAGACCCAGTACTTC.

V usage is TRBV6-5 and J usage is TRBJ2-1; 12 bases map to TRBD2. Unmatched junction bases numbered 8, after V lost 6 bases and J lost 8 bases. The CDR3 is 15 residues long. Germline V CDR1 and CDR2: MNHEY, SVGAGI. In nucleotides, the CDR3 is TGTGCCAGCAGCGCCGGGACTAGCGGGTCCCATGAGCAGTTCTTC. Translating gives CASSAGTSGSHEQFF.

This sequence joins TRBV4-2 and TRBJ1-4, with TRBD1 matching 9 bases. V was clipped by 5 bases and J by 2 bases; unmatched bases: 6. The germline V gene has CDR1 LGHNA and CDR2 YNFKEQ. This CDR3 region has 16 residues. The CDR3 DNA sequence: TGTGCCAGCAGCACCACACAGGGGGCGACTAATGAAAAACTGTTTTTT. Translated, it gives CASSTTQGATNEKLFF.

J is TRBJ2-7 and V is TRBV27, with 9 bases matching TRBD1. This CDR3 has 14 amino acids. The ends lost 3 bases at V and 2 bases at J; junction bases unmatched: 2. The germline CDR1 and CDR2 sequences are MNHEY and SMNVEV (reference sequence). CDR3 amino acids: CASSFGTGTYEQYF. CDR3 coding DNA: TGTGCCAGCAGTTTCGGGACAGGGACCTACGAGCAGTACTTC.

The chain combines TRBV6-6 with TRBJ2-7, with 7 bases that match TRBD2. The V gene end was trimmed by 7 bases and the J gene end by 4 bases; junction bases not matched to a gene: 13. The CDR3 sequence is 15 residues long. Germline CDR1 MNHNY, CDR2 SVGAGI (reference sequence). The CDR3 loop reads CASTLDGTTQYEQYF. DNA of the CDR3: TGTGCCAGCACCCTTGATGGGACTACTCAATACGAGCAGTACTTC.

This clone came up once. DNA of the CDR3: TGCGCCAGCGGGGACAGGGAGTGGCACACTGAAGCTTTCTTT. Encoded protein: CASGDREWHTEAFF. The genes are TRBV10-2 and TRBJ1-1; 9 positions match TRBD1. In germline, CDR1 is WSHSY, CDR2 SAAADI. This CDR3 region has 14 residues. V shed 8 bases, J shed 3 bases, and the junction held 7 bases outside the gene matches.

The chain joins TRBV11-2 to TRBJ1-1; D gene unclear. The CDR3 spans 13 residues. V was cut by 0 bases and J by 0 bases, with 2 bases left in between. Germline V CDR1 and CDR2: SGHAT, FQNNGV. CDR3: CASSLDMNTEAFF. DNA for the CDR3: TGTGCCAGCAGCTTAGATATGAACACTGAAGCTTTCTTT.

This clone was detected once. The chain carries TRBV5-5 and TRBJ2-7; the match to TRBD2 covers 16 bases. V lost 5 bases to trimming and J lost 5 bases; unmatched junction nucleotides: 10. Germline values: CDR1 SGHKS, CDR2 YYEKEE (reference sequence). This CDR3 region has 17 residues. This CDR3 reads CASRGGLAGGPNHEQYF. The CDR3 nucleotides read TGTGCCAGCAGGGGGGGACTAGCGGGAGGGCCGAACCACGAGCAGTACTTC.

V is TRBV4-3 and J is TRBJ2-3; 8 nucleotides line up with TRBD1. The CDR3 loop spans 14 amino acids. Germline CDR1 reads LGHNA; CDR2 reads YSLEER. The V and J ends lost 2 bases and 4 bases, in that order; junction bases with no gene match: 2. The chain's CDR3 is CASSQQGAADTQYF. Written as DNA, the CDR3 is TGCGCCAGCAGCCAACAGGGGGCCGCAGATACGCAGTATTTT.

V gene TRBV5-1 combines with J gene TRBJ2-6; no firm D call. Trimming stripped 0 bases from V and 0 bases from J, with 7 bases between. The CDR3 covers 16 residues. The germline gives CDR1 SGHRS, CDR2 YFSETQ. This CDR3 reads CASSLAPGSGANVLTF. The CDR3 DNA reads as TGCGCCAGCAGCTTGGCCCCCGGCTCTGGGGCCAACGTCCTGACTTTC.

As concerns this clone: Within the sample, other DNA sequences also encode this same CDR3. The chain employs TRBV11-3 and TRBJ2-2; D remains ambiguous. Trimming removed 6 bases at V and 4 bases at J, with 3 bases between. CDR1 SGHNT and CDR2 YENEEA come from the germline V gene. This CDR3 has 11 amino acids. The CDR3 DNA reads TGTGCCAGCAGTCGCACCGGGGAGCTGTTTTTT. Protein: CASSRTGELFF.

J is TRBJ1-2 and V is TRBV5-4; D not certain. CDR1 is SGHNT and CDR2 is YYREEE in the germline V gene (reference sequence). CDR3 length: 14 residues. The V end was cut by 0 bases, the J end by 2 bases, with 8 bases between. The DNA for the CDR3 is TGTGCCAGCAGCTTGGACAGAGAGAACTATGGCTACACCTTC. Amino acids: CASSLDRENYGYTF.

The rearrangement uses TRBV4-2 and TRBJ1-4; D uncertain. The CDR3 spans 13 residues. Germline V CDR1 and CDR2: LGHNA, YNFKEQ. V lost 0 bases, J lost 10 bases, and 9 bases lay in between. The CDR3 here is CASSQDLSRKLFF. CDR3 sequence (DNA): TGTGCCAGCAGCCAAGATCTCTCCCGAAAACTGTTTTTT.